This T cell receptor (beta chain) was profiled in a study of beta chain features in type 1 diabetes. The whole isolated RNA underwent reverse transcription, so sequencing captured expressed TCRB transcripts. Sequencing used immunoSEQ multiplex PCR; TCRdb keeps in-frame clones, though not all of them. Of about 140,000 clones in the sample, about 9.1% were seen once. V was pared by 8 bases and J by 0 bases, with 7 bases of the junction left unmatched. Germline values: CDR1 SNHLY, CDR2 FYNNEI. This CDR3 has 16 residues. The sequenced sample consisted of central memory CD4+ T cells from blood. This TCR came from a middle-aged woman in good health. This chain links TRBV2 with TRBJ2-2; the match to TRBD2 covers 9 bases. CDR3 coding DNA: TGTGCCAGCCTCAGCGGGGGGTTCGCGAACACCGGGGAGCTGTTTTTT. Residues: CASLSGGFANTGELFF.